This T cell receptor beta chain was found in a study of T cells after yellow fever vaccination. As concerns this clonotype: Antigen: not known.

Whole-study findings and limits: Reappearance after the booster was observed for most primary-vaccination clones (about 96% CD4, roughly 90% CD8). Contamination of FACS-sorted repertoires by abundant clonotypes from the bulk population could occur.

The CDR3 has 16 residues. The V gene's germline CDR1 is MNHEY and CDR2 SVGAGI. V shed 4 bases and J shed 8 bases, with 23 bases lying between them. TCRdb re-derived calls from the 5' RACE reads in MiXCR, one entry per CDR3 protein. The data contain about 320,000 distinct CDR3 sequences, around 6.8% of them singletons. The TCR comes from a man aged 18 to 29 who received the YFV17D yellow fever vaccine. The specimen comprised PBMCs, sampled around 45 days after the first yellow fever vaccination. The J gene is TRBJ1-2, the V gene TRBV6-5; tentative D call: TRBD1 (5 bases). In nucleotides, the CDR3 is TGTGCCAGCAGTTCTCGGGGGGGAGTTTTCGACTTCGGCTACACCTTC. The encoded protein is CASSSRGGVFDFGYTF.